This T cell receptor beta chain was recovered during a study of blood T cell repertoires in COVID-19. A single count supports this clone. Trimming cost V 0 bases and J 4 bases, with 7 bases left between them. Germline CDR1 MNHEY, CDR2 SVGAGI. The CDR3 length is 14 residues. Libraries were prepared by immunoSEQ multiplex PCR; TCRdb keeps only in-frame clonotypes and omits some of them. Of under 300,000 clones detected, 80% to 85% appear once; the ten largest clones hold about 3%. Donors of Cohort 3 who recovered were those that had two negative PCRs, clearance, or symptom resolution. This sequence was found in a middle-aged man who had recovered from COVID-19. J is TRBJ1-5 and V is TRBV6-5; D gene uncertain. Specimen: PBMCs or T cells enriched from blood (not recorded which). The CDR3 nucleotides are TGTGCCAGCAGTTACTCAGCCGGGAATCAGCCCCAGCATTTT. It yields the protein CASSYSAGNQPQHF.